Reported below is one T cell receptor (beta chain). Its matching antigen is unknown. This entry belongs to a study of cytomegalovirus exposure and HLA in healthy donors. Points from the study as a whole: The records held CMV serostatus as the only immune exposure information.

The PCR had 60 Vbeta and 13 Jbeta primers. TCRdb's copy holds only in-frame clones and misses some; the assay was immunoSEQ multiplex PCR. The table for this sample gives about 120,000 clones. There are 15 residues in the CDR3. V was clipped by 5 bases and J by 6 bases; unmatched bases: 9. Per the germline V gene, CDR1 is SGHDN and CDR2 is FVKESK. The sample was PBMCs. The chain uses TRBV14 and TRBJ1-4; 7 bases agree with TRBD1. This clonotype was obtained from a man aged 25 to 40 in good health and CMV-seronegative. CDR3 bases: TGTGCCAGCAGCTACGCGGGGACAGCCTATGAAAAACTGTTTTTT. It encodes CASSYAGTAYEKLFF.